In its sample, the clone carrying this TCR beta chain was seen many times. Its specificity is not known. From the germline J gene comes the end of the CDR3, since the read stops 3 residues before it. Sequencing input was equivalent genomic DNA from CVID and controls. The data were produced by immunoSEQ multiplex PCR, yet TCRdb's version contains in-frame clones alone and is incomplete. The data show fewer than 20,000 clones, none appearing only once, with about 14% held by the ten largest. This sample is drawn from a study of T cell clonality in common variable immunodeficiency. Study-wide findings and caveats: Repertoire-complication correlations in CVID were limited by patient heterogeneity. In common variable immunodeficiency, TCR beta chains reportedly carried fewer deletions and N-nucleotide insertions.

The CDR3 runs to 15 residues. J was trimmed by 0 bases and V by 4 bases; bases with no gene match: 6. Germline V gene lookup returns CDR1 DFQATT and CDR2 SNEGSKA (reference sequence). The receptor was isolated from a human donor with common variable immunodeficiency. Source material: peripheral blood mononuclear cells. V usage is TRBV20-1 and J usage is TRBJ2-7; 10 bases line up with TRBD2. The CDR3 spells CSAKRSGGVSYEQYF. Incomplete CDR3 DNA: TGCAGTGCTAAACGGAGCGGGGGGGTCTCCTACGAG.